This is a list of T cell receptor beta chains from one sample in a study of blood T cells in healthy people across ages. TCRdb re-called the 5' RACE reads with MiXCR, one entry per CDR3 protein. The table includes around 990,000 distinct CDR3 sequences, 20% to 25% detected once. The sample also formed part of further work on T cells of mothers and their children.

Sequencing was done on a sample of blood. Receptors originate from a girl aged 2 to 10 in good health. CDR3s include the opening cysteine and the closing phenylalanine or tryptophan. Fields, in order: J gene, V gene, CDR3 protein.

J: TRBJ2-1
V: TRBV29-1
CDR3: CSVKSQWRNEQFF

J: TRBJ1-4
V: TRBV12-3/TRBV12-4
CDR3: CASSLNRLEKLFF

J: TRBJ2-1
V: TRBV7-9
CDR3: CASSWVNKRSYNEQFF

J: TRBJ2-5
V: TRBV7-9
CDR3: CASSWGLAGGETQYF

J: TRBJ2-3
V: TRBV3-1
CDR3: CASSQEEASGVTDTQYF

J: -
V: TRBV7-9
CDR3: CASSLDGQLQFF

J: TRBJ1-2
V: TRBV20-1
CDR3: CSAIRDNYGYTF

J: TRBJ1-1
V: TRBV7-6
CDR3: CASSHPVGDTEAFF

J: TRBJ2-3
V: TRBV29-1
CDR3: CSVEEWVRSATQYF

J: TRBJ1-4
V: TRBV2
CDR3: CASSPLLTLLFF

J: TRBJ2-1
V: TRBV20-1
CDR3: CSARDERSYNEQFF

J: TRBJ1-1
V: TRBV20-1
CDR3: CSAESGTENTEAFF

J: TRBJ1-4
V: TRBV7-3
CDR3: CASSSTRRTTNEKLFF

J: TRBJ2-1
V: TRBV24-1
CDR3: CATRGGLADRYNEQFF

J: TRBJ2-3
V: TRBV7-3
CDR3: CASSAERDSSQYF

J: TRBJ1-4
V: TRBV29-1
CDR3: CSASGGQGDEKLFF

J: TRBJ2-5
V: TRBV6-2/TRBV6-3
CDR3: CATGGEETQYF

J: TRBJ1-2
V: TRBV3-1
CDR3: CASSPNPQGVYGYTF

J: TRBJ2-7
V: TRBV14
CDR3: CASSQVGTGFYEQYF

J: TRBJ2-1
V: TRBV11-2
CDR3: CASSTELNEQFF

J: TRBJ2-3
V: TRBV20-1
CDR3: CSASDRDRGLDTQYF

J: TRBJ2-2
V: TRBV10-3
CDR3: CAISAGPNTGELFF

J: TRBJ1-1
V: TRBV6-6
CDR3: CASSYPIGEVNTEAFF

J: TRBJ2-5
V: TRBV4-1
CDR3: CASSRDGSGQETQYF

J: TRBJ1-5
V: TRBV6-2/TRBV6-3
CDR3: CASSYPVDQPQHF

J: TRBJ2-3
V: TRBV4-1
CDR3: CASSRSINSSGSRTDTQYF

J: TRBJ2-2
V: TRBV20-1
CDR3: CSAAGTITAGELFF

J: TRBJ1-4
V: TRBV21-1
CDR3: CASEETGGDEKLFF

J: TRBJ2-1
V: TRBV4-3
CDR3: CASSQDLDRKQFF

J: TRBJ1-3
V: TRBV5-1
CDR3: CASSFDSLSGNTIYF

J: TRBJ2-3
V: TRBV7-3
CDR3: CASSLIGLRTDTQYF

J: TRBJ2-7
V: TRBV13
CDR3: CASSLGKLGNEQYF

J: TRBJ2-3
V: TRBV20-1
CDR3: CGVKLAGGRDTQYF

J: TRBJ2-3
V: TRBV9
CDR3: CASSVDRAGLPSTDTQYF

J: TRBJ2-5
V: TRBV27
CDR3: CASSAGLGRYF

J: TRBJ1-4
V: TRBV5-8
CDR3: CASSDGQATNEKLFF

J: TRBJ1-4
V: TRBV12-3/TRBV12-4
CDR3: CASSGTGPPSYYEKLFF

J: TRBJ2-4
V: TRBV6-6
CDR3: CASSYEIAGGTKNIQYF

J: TRBJ2-5
V: TRBV12-3/TRBV12-4
CDR3: CASSFLGQGKWETQYF

J: TRBJ1-5
V: TRBV3-1
CDR3: CASSQDEGTGGINQPQHF

J: TRBJ2-7
V: TRBV9
CDR3: CASSASPFGYEQYF

J: TRBJ2-1
V: TRBV12-3/TRBV12-4
CDR3: CASSLGTGITYNEQFF

J: TRBJ1-2
V: TRBV5-1
CDR3: CASSLGLDSPGYTF

J: TRBJ1-2
V: TRBV20-1
CDR3: CRGQGRDGYTF

J: TRBJ1-2
V: TRBV6-2/TRBV6-3
CDR3: CASTQPNYGYTF

J: TRBJ2-2
V: TRBV6-6
CDR3: CASSFRDRITTGELFF